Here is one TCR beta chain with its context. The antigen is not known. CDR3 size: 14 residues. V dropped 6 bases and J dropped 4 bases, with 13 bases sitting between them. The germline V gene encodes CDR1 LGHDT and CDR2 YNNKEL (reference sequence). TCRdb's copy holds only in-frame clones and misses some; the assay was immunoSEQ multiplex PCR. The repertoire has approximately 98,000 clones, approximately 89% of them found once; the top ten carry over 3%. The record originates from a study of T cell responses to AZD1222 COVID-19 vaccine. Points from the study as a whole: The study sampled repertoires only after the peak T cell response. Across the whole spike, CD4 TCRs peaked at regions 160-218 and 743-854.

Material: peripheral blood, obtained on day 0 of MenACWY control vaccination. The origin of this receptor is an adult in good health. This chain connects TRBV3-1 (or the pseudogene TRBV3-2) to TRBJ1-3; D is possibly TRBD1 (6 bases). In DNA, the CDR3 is TGTGCCAGCAGTCAATACAGGGACGGAAACACCATATATTTT. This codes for CASSQYRDGNTIYF.